The 28 T cell receptor beta chains below all came from one sample that was sequenced in a study of blood T cell repertoires in COVID-19. Profiled with immunoSEQ multiplex PCR; TCRdb holds only in-frame clones, not every one. The sample lists 84,000 or so clones, roughly four fifths occurring once. Sequenced input: peripheral blood. The receptors derive from a woman older than 75 with acute or convalescent COVID-19.

This chain uses TRBV18 with TRBJ2-1; 8 bases line up with TRBD1. CDR1 is KGHSH, CDR2 LQKENI, per germline. The CDR3 extends over 15 amino acids. V shed 8 bases and J 7 bases; nucleotides not matched to a gene: 13. CDR3 amino acids: CASRGQVLRSNEQFF. The DNA for the CDR3 is TGTGCCAGCCGGGGACAGGTCCTCAGAAGTAATGAGCAGTTCTTC.

V is TRBV6-5 and J is TRBJ2-7; 7 positions agree with TRBD1. V dropped 10 bases and J dropped 8; count of bases not matched to a gene: 17. CDR1 is MNHEY, CDR2 SVGAGI, per germline. The CDR3 contains 14 residues. CDR3 protein: CATSLRQGPLKQYF. In DNA form, the CDR3 reads TGTGCCACATCCCTCCGACAGGGCCCTCTGAAGCAGTACTTC.

V is TRBV27 and J is TRBJ1-1; TRBD1 matches 7 bases. V lost 3 bases to trimming and J lost 1 base; unmatched junction nucleotides: 5. Looked up from germline, CDR1 is MNHEY and CDR2 is SMNVEV (reference sequence). The CDR3 is 15 amino acids. The CDR3 sequence: CASSFHSGGNTEAFF. The DNA of the CDR3 is TGTGCCAGCAGTTTCCACTCAGGGGGGAACACTGAAGCTTTCTTT.

The rearrangement joins TRBV5-1 to TRBJ1-1; D gene ambiguous. Trimming shortened V by 7 bases and J by 1 base, and 8 bases separated the two germline ends. The CDR3 sequence is 12 residues long. CDR1 is SGHRS, CDR2 YFSETQ, per germline. Written as DNA, the CDR3 is TGCGCCAGCCGAGCCACGAACACTGAAGCTTTCTTT. This translates into CASRATNTEAFF.

The chain employs TRBV3-1 (or the pseudogene TRBV3-2) and TRBJ2-7; 9 bases are a match to TRBD2. This CDR3 spans 14 amino acids. The germline V gene encodes CDR1 LGHDT and CDR2 YNNKEL (reference sequence). The V gene end was trimmed by 4 bases and the J gene end by 5 bases; junction bases not matched to a gene: 6. CDR3 bases: TGTGCCAGCAGCCTTTTAGCGGGAGAAGACGAGCAGTACTTC. Translation gives CASSLLAGEDEQYF.

As for this clone: Other nucleotide sequences in the sample specify the same CDR3. The chain is built from TRBV12-3 or TRBV12-4 and TRBJ1-2; 9 bases align to TRBD1. V lost 5 bases and J lost 8; bases outside the gene matches: 3. There are 12 residues in the CDR3. The CDR3 sequence: CASSLGQGGYTF. As DNA, the CDR3 is TGTGCCAGCAGTCTGGGACAGGGCGGCTACACCTTC.

The CDR3 nucleotides are TGTGCCAGCAGCTTAGAACAGGGGGGAGTCAATGAGCAGTTCTTC. Translated, it gives CASSLEQGGVNEQFF. The J gene is TRBJ2-1, the V gene TRBV7-2; 8 bases are shared with TRBD1. The germline V gene encodes CDR1 SGHTA and CDR2 FQGNSA. V was pared by 1 base and J by 6 bases, with 5 bases of the junction left unmatched. This CDR3 comprises 15 residues. Full variable domain (outside the CDR3, taken from reference TRBV7-2 and TRBJ2-1): GAGVSQSPSNKVTEKGKDVELRCDPISGHTALYWYRQSLGQGLEFLIYFQGNSAPDKSGLPSDRFSAERTGGSVSTLTIQRTQQEDSAVYLCASSLEQGGVNEQFFGPGTRLTVL.

The chain employs TRBV5-1 and TRBJ2-1; D gene ambiguous. This CDR3 region has 13 residues. Trimming cost V 4 bases and J 7 bases, with 12 bases left between them. The germline CDR1 and CDR2 sequences are SGHRS and YFSETQ. The CDR3, as DNA: TGCGCCAGCAGCCGAACTCTAGAGAATGAGCAGTTCTTC. The encoded protein is CASSRTLENEQFF.

The DNA for the CDR3 is TGTGCCAGCAGCTTTGGGACAGGGGAAGAGACCCAGTACTTC. Translating it yields CASSFGTGEETQYF. The chain combines TRBV7-9 with TRBJ2-5; 10 bases align to TRBD1. CDR1 is SEHNR, CDR2 FQNEAQ, per germline (reference sequence). V gave up 3 bases and J gave up 3 bases; unmatched junction bases: 1. The CDR3 contains 14 residues.

The chain couples TRBV18 to TRBJ2-2; TRBD2 matches 14 bases. The CDR3 is made up of 18 amino acids. The trim removed 5 bases at V and 3 bases at J, leaving 8 bases unmatched. CDR1 is KGHSH and CDR2 is LQKENI in the germline V gene. Here the CDR3 DNA reads TGTGCCAGCTCATCCCGGGGACTAGCGGGAGAGTACACCGGGGAGCTGTTTTTT. Its protein product is CASSSRGLAGEYTGELFF. The whole variable domain, remainder taken from reference TRBV18 and TRBJ2-2, is NAGVMQNPRHLVRRRGQEARLRCSPMKGHSHVYWYRQLPEEGLKFMVYLQKENIIDESGMPKERFSAEFPKEGPSILRIQQVVRGDSAAYFCASSSRGLAGEYTGELFFGEGSRLTVL.

The rearrangement links TRBV21-1 to TRBJ1-3; the table's TRBD1 call for D was not verified on the DNA. TRBV21-1 is a known pseudogene. CDR3 length: 13 amino acids. DNA of the CDR3: TGTGCCAGCAGCAAAGCCAGGGGAAACACCATATATTTT. This gives the protein CASSKARGNTIYF.

The DNA of the CDR3 is TGTGCCAGCTCCCTGACAGGGGTTGGATCCAATGAGCAGTTCTTC. It specifies CASSLTGVGSNEQFF. This chain joins TRBV18 and TRBJ2-1, with 8 bases fitting TRBD1. The CDR3 loop spans 15 amino acids. The germline gives CDR1 KGHSH, CDR2 LQKENI. V dropped 6 bases and J dropped 6; count of bases not matched to a gene: 10. Full variable domain (missing parts from reference TRBV18 and TRBJ2-1): NAGVMQNPRHLVRRRGQEARLRCSPMKGHSHVYWYRQLPEEGLKFMVYLQKENIIDESGMPKERFSAEFPKEGPSILRIQQVVRGDSAAYFCASSLTGVGSNEQFFGPGTRLTVL.

The CDR3 nucleotides are TGTGCCAGCAGCTTTGAGGGGGTCAATGGCTACACCTTC. Translated: CASSFEGVNGYTF. This chain connects TRBV7-9 to TRBJ1-2; a possible D gene is TRBD1 (6 bases). The CDR3 consists of 13 residues. Between the trimmed V and J ends, which lost 3 bases and 6 bases, there was a span of 11 bases. Looked up from germline, CDR1 is SEHNR and CDR2 is FQNEAQ (reference sequence).

The chain couples TRBV7-3 to TRBJ2-1, with no clear D. This CDR3 is built from 12 residues. Trimming left V 5 bases short and J 6 bases short, with 8 bases between. From germline, CDR1 is SGHTA and CDR2 FQGTGA. The CDR3 sequence: CASSAIANEQFF. The CDR3 nucleotides read TGTGCCAGCAGCGCTATAGCCAATGAGCAGTTCTTC.

The chain uses TRBV29-1 and TRBJ1-1; TRBD1 matches at 9 bases. The germline V gene has CDR1 SQVTM and CDR2 ANQGSEA. J was trimmed by 5 bases and V by 7 bases; bases with no gene match: 11. CDR3 length equals 14 residues. As DNA, the CDR3 is TGCAGCGCCCGGGACAGGGACCCTGGAACTGAAGCTTTCTTT. Translated, it gives CSARDRDPGTEAFF.

The genes are TRBV19 and TRBJ2-3; 8 positions match TRBD1. J gave up 6 bases and V 5 bases, and 10 bases lay outside the gene matches. The CDR3 contains 15 residues. Germline-derived CDR1 and CDR2 are LNHDA and SQIVND (reference sequence). CDR3 coding DNA: TGTGCCAGTAGTCTCCGGACAGGGAGACTCGATACGCAGTATTTT. Encoded protein: CASSLRTGRLDTQYF.

The V gene is TRBV28, the J gene TRBJ1-2; D gene ambiguous. This CDR3 is built from 15 residues. Per the germline V gene, CDR1 is MDHEN and CDR2 is SYDVKM. Trimming pared 2 bases from V and 4 bases from J, leaving 14 bases between. The CDR3 DNA is TGTGCCAGCAGTTTAAGCGGCTTTCTAAGCTATGGCTACACCTTC. Translation gives CASSLSGFLSYGYTF.

CDR3 amino acids: CASSPGGAQLYGYTF. The DNA of the CDR3 is TGTGCCAGCAGTCCGGGAGGGGCCCAACTTTATGGCTACACCTTC. This chain uses TRBV28 with TRBJ1-2, with D possibly TRBD1 on 5 matching bases. CDR3 length: 15 residues. V gave up 5 bases and J gave up 5 bases, with 18 bases separating them. Germline-derived CDR1 and CDR2 are MDHEN and SYDVKM.

CDR3 sequence reads: CASSFRDTHNTEAFF. CDR3 nucleotides: TGTGCCAGCAGCTTCCGGGACACCCACAACACTGAAGCTTTCTTT. The chain recombines TRBV13 with TRBJ1-1; the D gene is possibly TRBD1 (6 bases). CDR1 PRHDT and CDR2 FYEKMQ come from the germline V gene (reference sequence). V lost 3 bases and J lost 2, with 13 bases in between. The CDR3 covers 15 residues.

J is TRBJ2-3 and V is TRBV12-5; 7 positions match TRBD1. Germline V gene sequence: CDR1 LGHNT, CDR2 FRNRAP. CDR3 length: 17 residues. The ends lost 5 bases at V and 1 base at J; junction bases unmatched: 12. Here the CDR3 DNA reads TGTGCTAGTGGTCATGCCGGGACAGATTATCGCACAGATACGCAGTATTTT. Protein product: CASGHAGTDYRTDTQYF.

CDR3: CASSQGWGDRAEAFF. The CDR3 DNA reads as TGCGCCAGCAGCCAAGGGTGGGGGGATCGCGCTGAAGCTTTCTTT. The rearrangement links TRBV4-1 to TRBJ1-1; D is perhaps TRBD1 (5 bases). Trimming pared 1 base from V and 6 bases from J, leaving 15 bases between. From germline, CDR1 is MGHRA and CDR2 YSYEKL. This CDR3 is 15 amino acids long.

The V and J genes are TRBV18 and TRBJ2-5, with TRBD2 matching over 7 bases. Looked up from germline, CDR1 is KGHSH and CDR2 is LQKENI. CDR3 length: 14 residues. V shed 1 base, J shed 5 bases, and the junction held 4 bases outside the gene matches. The CDR3 is CASSPREGRETQYF. The CDR3 nucleotides are TGTGCCAGCTCACCACGGGAGGGACGGGAGACCCAGTACTTC.

The J gene is TRBJ1-2, the V gene TRBV5-4, with TRBD1 matching 7 bases. Per germline, CDR1 SGHNT and CDR2 YYREEE (reference sequence). V trimming: 0 bases; J trimming: 4 bases; junction bases outside the gene matches: 6. The CDR3 has 15 residues. CDR3 amino acids: CASSLAGTASYGYTF. The CDR3 DNA reads as TGTGCCAGCAGCTTGGCCGGGACAGCGAGCTATGGCTACACCTTC. Looking up the rest from reference TRBV5-4 and TRBJ1-2 gives the full variable domain: ETGVTQSPTHLIKTRGQQVTLRCSSQSGHNTVSWYQQALGQGPQFIFQYYREEENGRGNFPPRFSGLQFPNYSSELNVNALELDDSALYLCASSLAGTASYGYTFGSGTRLTVV.

The chain has TRBV5-4 and TRBJ1-2, with a tentative D call TRBD1 (5 bases). Germline assignment: CDR1 SGHNT and CDR2 YYREEE (reference sequence). The CDR3 length is 12 residues. V lost 3 bases and J 7 bases, leaving 10 bases between the germline ends. The CDR3 protein is CASSYDGGGYTF. CDR3 bases: TGTGCCAGCAGCTACGACGGGGGTGGCTACACCTTC.

The chain combines TRBV5-1 with TRBJ1-1; D not resolved. The CDR3 runs to 13 residues. Trimming pared 0 bases from V and 5 bases from J, leaving 8 bases between. Germline assignment: CDR1 SGHRS and CDR2 YFSETQ. The CDR3 sequence: CASSLETVTEAFF. CDR3 bases: TGCGCCAGCAGCTTGGAAACGGTGACTGAAGCTTTCTTT.

The rearrangement uses TRBV6-6 and TRBJ2-7, with TRBD1 matching 9 bases. Germline CDR1 MNHNY, CDR2 SVGAGI (reference sequence). The CDR3 has 16 residues. After removal of 0 bases from V and 5 bases from J, the junction contained 8 bases not matched to a gene. The CDR3 nucleotides read TGTGCCAGCAGTTACTCCTCCGGGACAGGGACCCACGAGCAGTACTTC. Protein sequence: CASSYSSGTGTHEQYF.

The rearrangement joins TRBV5-6 to TRBJ2-6; tentative D call: TRBD1 (5 bases). Germline loops: CDR1 SGHDT, CDR2 YYEEEE. Trimming removed 1 base at V and 0 bases at J, with 14 bases between. The CDR3 has 18 amino acids. CDR3 nucleotide sequence: TGTGCCAGCAGCTTGTCGGTGACAGTCCGCTCTGGGGCCAACGTCCTGACTTTC. Translation gives CASSLSVTVRSGANVLTF.

In this sample, this clone turned up a few times. The CDR3 loop reads CASSSRQGANSPLHF. CDR3 DNA: TGTGCCAGCAGCTCACGACAGGGGGCGAATTCACCCCTCCACTTT. The rearrangement links TRBV3-1 (or the pseudogene TRBV3-2) to TRBJ1-6; TRBD1 aligns across 10 bases. The germline CDR1 and CDR2 sequences are LGHDT and YNNKEL (reference sequence). After removal of 5 bases from V and 7 bases from J, the junction contained 5 bases not matched to a gene. This CDR3 has 15 amino acids.